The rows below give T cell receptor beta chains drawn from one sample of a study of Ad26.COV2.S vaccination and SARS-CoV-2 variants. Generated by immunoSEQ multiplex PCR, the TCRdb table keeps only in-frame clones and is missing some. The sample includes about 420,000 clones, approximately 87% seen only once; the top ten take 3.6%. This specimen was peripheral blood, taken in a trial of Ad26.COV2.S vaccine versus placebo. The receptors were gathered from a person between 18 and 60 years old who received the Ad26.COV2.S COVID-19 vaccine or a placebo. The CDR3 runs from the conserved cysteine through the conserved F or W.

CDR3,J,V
CAWSDAMNTEAFF,TRBJ1-1,TRBV30
CASSDSKQGATGELFF,TRBJ2-2,TRBV6-4
CASSVPFGLTSTDTQYF,TRBJ2-3,TRBV6-1
CASSPGGNPNQPQHF,TRBJ1-5,TRBV19
CASSQGLRQGPSTDTQYF,TRBJ2-3,TRBV4-3
CASSVTSGGPNTGELFF,TRBJ2-2,TRBV9
CASSLPDRGSLGNTEAFF,TRBJ1-1,TRBV19
CASSPPGQNQETQYF,TRBJ2-5,TRBV18
CATSIDRVRTGELFF,TRBJ2-2,TRBV15
CASRLAGELFF,TRBJ2-2,TRBV28